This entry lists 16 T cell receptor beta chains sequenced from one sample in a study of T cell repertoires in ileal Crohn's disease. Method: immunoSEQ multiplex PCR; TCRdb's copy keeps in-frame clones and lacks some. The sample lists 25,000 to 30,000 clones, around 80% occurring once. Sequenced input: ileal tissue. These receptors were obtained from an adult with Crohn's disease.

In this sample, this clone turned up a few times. As DNA, the CDR3 is TGTGCCAGCGGCCCCAGGGGGAACTATGGCTACACCTTC. Translating gives CASGPRGNYGYTF. The chain carries TRBV5-8 and TRBJ1-2; 7 bases are shared with TRBD1. V lost 7 bases to trimming and J lost 2 bases; unmatched junction nucleotides: 5. This CDR3 is 13 amino acids long. Germline values: CDR1 SGHTS, CDR2 YDEGEE.

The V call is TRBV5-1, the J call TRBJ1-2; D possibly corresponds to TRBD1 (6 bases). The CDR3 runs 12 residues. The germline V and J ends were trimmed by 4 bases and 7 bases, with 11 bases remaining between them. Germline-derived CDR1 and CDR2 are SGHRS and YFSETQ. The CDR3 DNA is TGCGCCAGCAGCGACGGACAGACTGGCTACACCTTC. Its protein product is CASSDGQTGYTF.

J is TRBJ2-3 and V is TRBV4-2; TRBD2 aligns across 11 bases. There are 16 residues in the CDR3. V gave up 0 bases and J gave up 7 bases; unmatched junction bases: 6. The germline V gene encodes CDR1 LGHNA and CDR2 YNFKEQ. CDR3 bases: TGTGCCAGCAGCCAAGAGCTAGCGGGGGGTGGATATACGCAGTATTTT. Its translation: CASSQELAGGGYTQYF.

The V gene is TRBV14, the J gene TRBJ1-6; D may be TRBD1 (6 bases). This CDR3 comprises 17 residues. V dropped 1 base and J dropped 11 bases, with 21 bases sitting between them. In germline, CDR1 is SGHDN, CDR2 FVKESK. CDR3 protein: CASSQAYYGQSSAPLHF. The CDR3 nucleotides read TGTGCCAGCAGCCAAGCTTACTATGGACAGTCTTCGGCACCCCTCCACTTT.

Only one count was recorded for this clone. The CDR3 nucleotides are TGTGCCAGCATGCAAACGGGAACTAATGAAAAACTGTTTTTT. It specifies CASMQTGTNEKLFF. V gene TRBV6-6 combines with J gene TRBJ1-4; D not resolved. CDR1 and CDR2 (germline): MNHNY, SVGAGI (reference sequence). This CDR3 spans 14 amino acids. Trimming left V 7 bases short and J 1 base short, with 10 bases between.

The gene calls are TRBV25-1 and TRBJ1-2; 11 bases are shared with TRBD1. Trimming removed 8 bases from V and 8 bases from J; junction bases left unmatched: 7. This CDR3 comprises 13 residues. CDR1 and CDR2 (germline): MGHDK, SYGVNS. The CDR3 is CASFGQGAGGYTF. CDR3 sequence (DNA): TGTGCCAGCTTTGGACAGGGGGCAGGCGGCTACACCTTC.

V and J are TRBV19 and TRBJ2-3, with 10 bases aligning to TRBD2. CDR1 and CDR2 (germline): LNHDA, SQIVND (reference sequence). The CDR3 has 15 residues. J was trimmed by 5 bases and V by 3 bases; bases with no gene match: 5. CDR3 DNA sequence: TGTGCCAGTAGTATGCTAGCGGGGGCGGGAGATACGCAGTATTTT. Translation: CASSMLAGAGDTQYF.

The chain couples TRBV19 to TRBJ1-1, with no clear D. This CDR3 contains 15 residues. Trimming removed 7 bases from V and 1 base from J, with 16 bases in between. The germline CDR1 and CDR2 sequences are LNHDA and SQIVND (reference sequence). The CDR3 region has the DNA TGTGCCAGTAAAGGTCGACAAGGTTCGAACACTGAAGCTTTCTTT. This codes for CASKGRQGSNTEAFF.

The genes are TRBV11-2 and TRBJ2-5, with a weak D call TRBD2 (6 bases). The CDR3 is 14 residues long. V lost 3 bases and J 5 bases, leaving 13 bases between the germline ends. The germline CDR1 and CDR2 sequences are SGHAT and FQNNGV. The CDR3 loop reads CASSFGASAETQYF. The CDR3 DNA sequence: TGTGCCAGCAGCTTTGGGGCTAGCGCTGAGACCCAGTACTTC.

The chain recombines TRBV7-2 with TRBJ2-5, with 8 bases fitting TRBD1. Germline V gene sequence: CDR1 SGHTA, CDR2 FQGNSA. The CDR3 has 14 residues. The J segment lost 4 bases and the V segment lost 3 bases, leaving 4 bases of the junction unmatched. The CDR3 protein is CASSFTGGGETQYF. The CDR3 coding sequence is TGTGCCAGCAGCTTCACAGGGGGTGGAGAGACCCAGTACTTC.

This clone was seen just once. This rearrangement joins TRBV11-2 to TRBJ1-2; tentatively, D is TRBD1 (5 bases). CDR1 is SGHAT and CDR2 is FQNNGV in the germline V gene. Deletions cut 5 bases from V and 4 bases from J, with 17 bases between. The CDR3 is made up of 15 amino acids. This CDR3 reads CASSPDGGVGYGYTF. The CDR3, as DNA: TGTGCCAGCAGCCCCGACGGGGGAGTGGGCTATGGCTACACCTTC.

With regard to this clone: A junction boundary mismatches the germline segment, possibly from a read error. The CDR3 DNA sequence: TGTACCAGCAGTGGAGGCGGGGAGCTGTTTTTT. Translating it yields CTSSGGGELFF. This chain links TRBV25-1 with TRBJ2-2, with a possible D match to TRBD2 (5 bases). Germline V gene sequence: CDR1 MGHDK, CDR2 SYGVNS. This CDR3 comprises 11 residues.

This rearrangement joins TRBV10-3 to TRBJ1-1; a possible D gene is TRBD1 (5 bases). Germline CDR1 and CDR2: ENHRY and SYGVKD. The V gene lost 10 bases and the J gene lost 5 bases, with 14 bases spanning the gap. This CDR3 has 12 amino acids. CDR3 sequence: CATQGSRTEAFF. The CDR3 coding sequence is TGTGCCACCCAGGGTAGTCGGACTGAAGCTTTCTTT.

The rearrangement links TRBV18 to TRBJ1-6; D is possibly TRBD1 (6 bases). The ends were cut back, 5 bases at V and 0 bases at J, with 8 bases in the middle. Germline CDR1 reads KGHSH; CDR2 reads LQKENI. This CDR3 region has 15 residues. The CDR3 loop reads CASSDRSSYNSPLHF. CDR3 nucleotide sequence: TGTGCCAGCTCAGACAGGAGCTCCTATAATTCACCCCTCCACTTT. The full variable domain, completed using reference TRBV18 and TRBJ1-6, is NAGVMQNPRHLVRRRGQEARLRCSPMKGHSHVYWYRQLPEEGLKFMVYLQKENIIDESGMPKERFSAEFPKEGPSILRIQQVVRGDSAAYFCASSDRSSYNSPLHFGNGTRLTVT.

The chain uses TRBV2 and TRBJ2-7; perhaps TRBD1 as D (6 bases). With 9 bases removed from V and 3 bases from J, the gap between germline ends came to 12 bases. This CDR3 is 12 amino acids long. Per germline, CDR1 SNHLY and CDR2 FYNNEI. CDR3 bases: TGTGCCAGTCACAGGGTTTACTACGAGCAGTACTTC. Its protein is CASHRVYYEQYF.

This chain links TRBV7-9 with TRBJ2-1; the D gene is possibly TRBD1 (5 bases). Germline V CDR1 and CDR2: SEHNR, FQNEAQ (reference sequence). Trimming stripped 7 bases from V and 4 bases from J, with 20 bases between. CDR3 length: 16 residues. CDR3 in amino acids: CASTLIWGSPYNEQFF. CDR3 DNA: TGTGCCAGCACCCTTATCTGGGGCAGTCCTTACAATGAGCAGTTCTTC. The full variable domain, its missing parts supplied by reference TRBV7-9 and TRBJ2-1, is DTGVSQNPRHKITKRGQNVTFRCDPISEHNRLYWYRQTLGQGPEFLTYFQNEAQLEKSRLLSDRFSAERPKGSFSTLEIQRTEQGDSAMYLCASTLIWGSPYNEQFFGPGTRLTVL.